A single sample gave rise to the 10 T cell receptor beta chains below, sequenced in a study of human T cells and chemical hapten exposure. One entry per CDR3 protein, called by TCRdb with MiXCR from the RACE reads. The sample holds some 84,000 distinct CDR3 sequences, about 10% seen once. The sample's time point: patch test 3, about 24 weeks after DPC sensitization. Regarding treatment: therapeutic diphenylcyclopropenone sensitization with weekly scalp DPC. This specimen consisted of whole blood, obtained in connection with sensitization to the hapten diphenylcyclopropenone (DPC). All receptors come from a woman aged 45-60 years with alopecia areata. Some clones in this sample may be carry-over from other donors' samples.

This clonotype was picked up a small number of times. For the CDR3, the DNA is TGTGCCAGCAGCTTAATGACTAGCGGCACCGGGGAGCTGTTTTTT. This encodes CASSLMTSGTGELFF. The rearrangement joins TRBV7-3 to TRBJ2-2; 9 nucleotides agree with TRBD2. The V gene's germline CDR1 is SGHTA and CDR2 FQGTGA. V shed 1 base and J 4 bases; nucleotides not matched to a gene: 1. CDR3 length: 15 amino acids.

This clonotype was seen many times. The V call is TRBV2, the J call TRBJ1-4; D is ambiguous. The CDR3 sequence is 14 residues long. Germline V gene lookup returns CDR1 SNHLY and CDR2 FYNNEI. V lost 4 bases and J lost 3, with 9 bases in between. The CDR3 loop reads CASSGARANEKLFF. DNA of the CDR3: TGTGCCAGCAGTGGGGCGCGGGCTAATGAAAAACTGTTTTTT. Full variable domain (remainder filled in from reference TRBV2 and TRBJ1-4): EPEVTQTPSHQVTQMGQEVILRCVPISNHLYFYWYRQILGQKVEFLVSFYNNEISEKSEIFDDQFSVERPDGSNFTLKIRSTKLEDSAMYFCASSGARANEKLFFGSGTQLSVL.

The CDR3 is CSALSGLAGDEQYF. Here the CDR3 DNA reads TGCAGTGCTCTGAGCGGACTAGCTGGGGACGAGCAGTACTTC. The chain recombines TRBV20-1 with TRBJ2-7, with 8 positions matching TRBD2. The CDR3 has 14 residues. Germline CDR1 and CDR2: DFQATT and SNEGSKA (reference sequence). The ends lost 5 bases at V and 5 bases at J; junction bases unmatched: 11.

This clonotype was recorded many times. V is TRBV11-3 and J is TRBJ2-3, with D perhaps TRBD1 (6 bases). Germline V gene sequence: CDR1 SGHNT, CDR2 YENEEA. This CDR3 spans 14 amino acids. Trimming shortened V by 0 bases and J by 5 bases, and 9 bases separated the two germline ends. Here the CDR3 reads CASSLDETGDTQYF. CDR3 DNA sequence: TGTGCCAGCAGCTTAGATGAGACAGGAGATACGCAGTATTTT.

There are many counts of this clonotype. The chain uses TRBV27 and TRBJ1-2, with unresolved D. The CDR3 totals 14 residues. V lost 4 bases and J lost 7, with 16 bases in between. The germline V gene encodes CDR1 MNHEY and CDR2 SMNVEV (reference sequence). CDR3 DNA sequence: TGTGCCAGCAGTTCCGGGTTCAAGGCAGCTGGCTACACCTTC. Residues: CASSSGFKAAGYTF.

The chain employs TRBV15 and TRBJ1-3; no clear D. The CDR3 covers 14 residues. Trimming left V 1 base short and J 3 bases short, with 7 bases between. Germline V CDR1 and CDR2: LNHNV, YYDKDF (reference sequence). For the CDR3, the DNA is TGTGCCACCAGCAGAGGAGACTTTGGAAACACCATATATTTT. Translating gives CATSRGDFGNTIYF.

This clonotype was detected ten times or more. The chain is built from TRBV12-3 or TRBV12-4 and TRBJ2-7, with D tentatively TRBD1 or TRBD2 (5 bases each). This CDR3 has 12 amino acids. V was cut by 6 bases and J by 5 bases, with 11 bases left in between. The CDR3: CASSQLGDEQYF. CDR3 sequence (DNA): TGTGCCAGCAGCCAACTAGGGGACGAGCAGTACTTC.

This clonotype was seen a few times. This sequence joins TRBV19 and TRBJ2-4; the match to TRBD1 covers 9 bases. The CDR3 length is 16 residues. V trimming: 3 bases; J trimming: 3 bases; junction bases outside the gene matches: 6. Germline V CDR1 and CDR2: LNHDA, SQIVND (reference sequence). Written as DNA, the CDR3 is TGTGCCAGTAGTATGGACAGGGGAGGAGGCAAAAACATTCAGTACTTC. This codes for CASSMDRGGGKNIQYF.

This clonotype was recorded a few times. The chain carries TRBV29-1 and TRBJ2-7; D is uncertain. CDR1 SQVTM and CDR2 ANQGSEA come from the germline V gene. The V and J ends lost 5 bases and 2 bases respectively, with 16 bases between them. The CDR3 spans 14 residues. CDR3 protein: CSVRKVPSAYEQYF. The CDR3 DNA follows: TGCAGCGTTCGGAAGGTACCGTCCGCCTACGAGCAGTACTTC.

This clonotype was observed at least ten times. This chain uses TRBV2 with TRBJ2-7; 9 bases agree with TRBD1. The V gene's germline CDR1 is SNHLY and CDR2 FYNNEI. After removal of 3 bases from V and 1 base from J, the junction contained 1 base not matched to a gene. This CDR3 is 14 amino acids long. DNA of the CDR3: TGTGCCAGCAGTGATGGGACAGGGTCCTACGAGCAGTACTTC. It codes for CASSDGTGSYEQYF.